This T cell receptor (beta chain) was sequenced for a study of beta chain features in type 1 diabetes. Across the study: Similarity in age, gender and cell yields was seen between patients and healthy donors. Study observations and caveats: The analysis here could not establish whether HLA type shapes TCRB rearrangement.

Expressed TCRB transcripts were sequenced after all isolated RNA was converted to cDNA. Assay used: immunoSEQ multiplex PCR; TCRdb lists only in-frame clones, some missing. The sample carries 200,000 to 250,000 clones, roughly 30% recorded once. Details on this clone: Its antigen is still unknown.

Input material: central memory CD4+ T cells from blood. The receptor's source is a man aged 25 to 40 in good health.

The CDR3 spells CAISESGDQPQHF. CDR3 bases: TGTGCCATCAGTGAGTCTGGGGATCAGCCCCAGCATTTT. J is TRBJ1-5 and V is TRBV10-3; no firm D call. The ends were cut back, 0 bases at V and 5 bases at J, with 5 bases in the middle. This CDR3 has 13 residues. The germline CDR1 and CDR2 sequences are ENHRY and SYGVKD.